This entry lists 32 T cell receptor beta chains sequenced from one sample in a study of control samples from healthy donors and cancer patients. Using immunoSEQ multiplex PCR, the repertoire was profiled, and TCRdb retains in-frame clones only, with some absent. Seen here are under 80,000 clones, roughly 93% observed once, and the top ten hold roughly 1.3%. The specimen was PBMCs. These receptors were obtained from a woman aged 40 to 50 with lung cancer.

The chain couples TRBV29-1 to TRBJ1-1, with D perhaps TRBD1 (5 bases). The CDR3 consists of 11 residues. Looked up from germline, CDR1 is SQVTM and CDR2 is ANQGSEA. CDR3 sequence (DNA): TGCGGGGGGGTCTTGAGCACTGAAGCTTTCTTT. Translation: CGGVLSTEAFF.

Notes on this clone: The junction does not match germline at one end; this may be a read error. The rearrangement joins TRBV29-1 to TRBJ2-5; TRBD1 or TRBD2 may be the D gene (5 bases each). Germline V gene data show CDR1 as SQVTM and CDR2 as ANQGSEA. This CDR3 spans 15 amino acids. The CDR3 DNA follows: TGCAGCGCAATGGGGACGGTGCGGTACCAAGGGACCCAGTACTTC. This translates into CSAMGTVRYQGTQYF.

The chain carries TRBV5-6 and TRBJ1-2; TRBD1 is a possible D gene (5 bases). Trimming stripped 6 bases from V and 4 bases from J, with 13 bases between. Germline loops: CDR1 SGHDT, CDR2 YYEEEE. The length of the CDR3 is 13 residues. In DNA form, the CDR3 reads TGTGCCAGCACCGGATCGGGGACCTATGGCTACACCTTC. Residues: CASTGSGTYGYTF.

This chain's CDR3 is CASAGVLTDTQYF. The CDR3 region has the DNA TGTGCCTCGGCAGGGGTCCTCACAGATACGCAGTATTTT. V usage is TRBV12-3 or TRBV12-4 and J usage is TRBJ2-3, with D tentatively TRBD1 (6 bases). CDR3 size: 13 residues. The V end was cut by 11 bases, the J end by 2 bases, with 14 bases between.

This clone occurred once. V and J are TRBV19 and TRBJ1-4; D is unclear. With 3 bases removed from V and 4 bases from J, the gap between germline ends came to 9 bases. CDR1 LNHDA and CDR2 SQIVND come from the germline V gene (reference sequence). CDR3 length: 14 residues. DNA of the CDR3: TGTGCCAGTAGTATCAACAGTTTTAATGAAAAACTGTTTTTT. Translating gives CASSINSFNEKLFF.

This clone has a handful of counts. The junction differs from germline at one of its ends, possibly a read error. The DNA for the CDR3 is TGTGCCAGCAGGGAAGACAGGGGGCAGGGGCAGCCCCAGCATTTT. It is translated as CASREDRGQGQPQHF. This chain links TRBV2 with TRBJ1-5, with 10 bases aligning to TRBD1. The CDR3 has 15 amino acids. In germline, CDR1 is SNHLY, CDR2 FYNNEI.

V is TRBV10-3 and J is TRBJ2-1, with 8 bases identical to TRBD2. The CDR3 sequence is 15 residues long. Germline V lookup: CDR1 ENHRY, CDR2 SYGVKD. The trim removed 7 bases at V and 5 bases at J, leaving 10 bases unmatched. This CDR3 is CAITRGGLGDNEQFF. CDR3 sequence (DNA): TGTGCCATCACCCGGGGGGGATTGGGAGACAATGAGCAGTTCTTC.

This chain uses TRBV3-1 (or the pseudogene TRBV3-2) with TRBJ2-6; TRBD2 might be the D (6 bases). The CDR3 covers 18 residues. Trimming removed 4 bases at V and 0 bases at J, with 16 bases between. In germline, CDR1 is LGHDT, CDR2 YNNKEL (reference sequence). The CDR3 loop reads CASSPPERVFSGANVLTF. In nucleotides, the CDR3 is TGTGCCAGCAGCCCACCAGAGCGGGTCTTCTCTGGGGCCAACGTCCTGACTTTC.

The chain has TRBV24-1 and TRBJ2-7, with D perhaps matching TRBD1 or TRBD2 (5 bases each). Germline V gene data show CDR1 as KGHDR and CDR2 as SFDVKD. CDR3 length: 15 residues. V lost 2 bases and J 3 bases, leaving 13 bases between the germline ends. This chain's CDR3 is CATSDSSREFYEQYF. In DNA form, the CDR3 reads TGTGCCACCAGTGATTCCAGCAGGGAGTTCTACGAGCAGTACTTC.

The chain uses TRBV28 and TRBJ1-2; 8 nucleotides match TRBD1. Germline CDR1 reads MDHEN; CDR2 reads SYDVKM. The V and J ends lost 10 bases and 8 bases, in that order; junction bases with no gene match: 9. The CDR3 loop spans 12 amino acids. CDR3 in DNA: TGTGCCAACTTTGACAGGGGCAGCGGCTACACCTTC. This translates into CANFDRGSGYTF.

V usage is TRBV20-1 and J usage is TRBJ1-2, with 9 bases identical to TRBD1. Germline CDR1 and CDR2: DFQATT and SNEGSKA (reference sequence). The CDR3 runs 11 residues. The junction had 4 bases not matched to a gene; V was cut back by 7 bases and J by 7 bases. The CDR3 DNA reads as TGCAGTGGGACAGGGGTTCTTGGCTACACCTTC. Protein sequence: CSGTGVLGYTF.

The V gene is TRBV7-9, the J gene TRBJ1-2; no firm D call. CDR1 is SEHNR, CDR2 FQNEAQ, per germline (reference sequence). Between the trimmed V and J ends, which lost 6 bases and 0 bases, there was a span of 14 bases. The CDR3 totals 15 residues. CDR3 bases: TGTGCCAGCAGTTCCGGACTGAATACTAACTATGGCTACACCTTC. Protein: CASSSGLNTNYGYTF.

The V call is TRBV18, the J call TRBJ1-2; no clear D. The CDR3 extends over 11 amino acids. Germline V gene sequence: CDR1 KGHSH, CDR2 LQKENI. V was pared by 3 bases and J by 5 bases, with 4 bases between. The CDR3 bases are TGTGCCAGCTCACCCGGATATGGCTACACCTTC. Protein sequence: CASSPGYGYTF.

The chain uses TRBV5-1 and TRBJ1-1; 10 bases agree with TRBD1. This CDR3 is 16 amino acids long. Germline CDR1 reads SGHRS; CDR2 reads YFSETQ. V lost 2 bases and J lost 4; bases outside the gene matches: 8. Here the CDR3 DNA reads TGCGCCAGCAGCTTATGGACAGGGGGTGAGGGCACTGAAGCTTTCTTT. Amino acids: CASSLWTGGEGTEAFF.

The V and J genes are TRBV21-1 and TRBJ1-6. TRBV21-1 is a known pseudogene. The CDR3 sequence is 17 residues long. Here the CDR3 DNA reads TGTGCCAGCAGCAAATATACCGGGGGAGTTTGTAATTCACCCCTCCACTTT. Translated, it gives CASSKYTGGVCNSPLHF.

This chain uses TRBV11-2 with TRBJ1-2; unclear D gene. Germline V lookup: CDR1 SGHAT, CDR2 FQNNGV. This CDR3 region has 12 residues. The V gene lost 5 bases and the J gene lost 8 bases, with 12 bases spanning the gap. The CDR3 here is CASSPGPWGYTF. CDR3 coding DNA: TGTGCCAGCAGCCCCGGTCCGTGGGGCTACACCTTC.

The rearrangement links TRBV5-5 to TRBJ1-5; 9 nucleotides match TRBD1. This CDR3 has 14 residues. CDR1 is SGHKS, CDR2 YYEKEE, per germline (reference sequence). V dropped 4 bases and J dropped 10; count of bases not matched to a gene: 9. The CDR3 bases are TGTGCCAGCAGCCTGGGACAGGGCCCTAGTCCCCAGCATTTT. This encodes CASSLGQGPSPQHF. Full variable domain (missing parts from reference TRBV5-5 and TRBJ1-5): DAGVTQSPTHLIKTRGQQVTLRCSPISGHKSVSWYQQVLGQGPQFIFQYYEKEERGRGNFPDRFSARQFPNYSSELNVNALLLGDSALYLCASSLGQGPSPQHFGDGTRLSIL.

The chain employs TRBV5-6 and TRBJ1-5, with 7 nucleotides matching TRBD1. J was trimmed by 4 bases and V by 0 bases; bases with no gene match: 4. The CDR3 totals 15 residues. CDR1 and CDR2 (germline): SGHDT, YYEEEE. The CDR3 region has the DNA TGTGCCAGCAGCTTGGGGGGGACAGTAAATCAGCCCCAGCATTTT. Its protein is CASSLGGTVNQPQHF.

The V and J genes are TRBV9 and TRBJ1-2, with D unresolved. CDR1 and CDR2 from the germline V gene are SGDLS and YYNGEE. This CDR3 contains 13 residues. V lost 0 bases, J lost 4 bases, and 7 bases lay in between. In DNA form, the CDR3 reads TGTGCCAGCAGCGTAGGAGACGTCTATGGCTACACCTTC. This codes for CASSVGDVYGYTF.

The chain combines TRBV2 with TRBJ2-2, with D perhaps TRBD1 or TRBD2 (5 bases each). The CDR3 sequence is 15 residues long. CDR1 and CDR2 (germline): SNHLY, FYNNEI. V dropped 8 bases and J dropped 7 bases, with 20 bases sitting between them. In DNA form, the CDR3 reads TGTGCCAGCGCAATAGGACGGGACGGAGTCGGGGAGCTGTTTTTT. Protein product: CASAIGRDGVGELFF.

The V and J genes are TRBV6-2 or TRBV6-3 and TRBJ1-2; no clear D. The germline CDR1 and CDR2 sequences are MNHEY and SVGEGT. Trimming left V 2 bases short and J 8 bases short, with 9 bases between. The CDR3 sequence is 12 residues long. CDR3 sequence: CASSYRAGGYTF. The CDR3 DNA is TGTGCCAGCAGTTACAGGGCTGGGGGCTACACCTTC.

This clone occurred once. CDR3 DNA sequence: TGTGCCAGCAGACGACGGCCCCATAATTCACCCCTCCACTTT. Protein product: CASRRRPHNSPLHF. The chain employs TRBV5-6 and TRBJ1-6, with D unresolved. This CDR3 spans 14 amino acids. The ends were cut back, 5 bases at V and 5 bases at J, with 11 bases in the middle. Germline-derived CDR1 and CDR2 are SGHDT and YYEEEE.

V gene TRBV28 combines with J gene TRBJ1-4; 9 bases line up with TRBD1. From germline, CDR1 is MDHEN and CDR2 SYDVKM. Germline trimming cut 4 bases from V and 4 bases from J; bases unmatched to any gene: 4. This CDR3 is 15 amino acids long. The CDR3 DNA reads TGTGCCAGCAGTTCCCTGGACAGGGGTAATGAAAAACTGTTTTTT. The encoded protein is CASSSLDRGNEKLFF.

This clone has only one observation. The chain recombines TRBV19 with TRBJ2-5; weak D call: TRBD2 (7 bases). Germline V gene data show CDR1 as LNHDA and CDR2 as SQIVND (reference sequence). This CDR3 has 16 residues. Between the trimmed V and J ends, which lost 3 bases and 3 bases, there was a span of 17 bases. The CDR3 loop is CASSIVTGTKKETQYF. The CDR3 DNA reads TGTGCCAGTAGTATCGTTACAGGGACTAAAAAAGAGACCCAGTACTTC.

The V call is TRBV3-1 (or the pseudogene TRBV3-2), the J call TRBJ1-1; 10 bases align to TRBD1. CDR1 is LGHDT, CDR2 YNNKEL, per germline (reference sequence). There are 14 residues in the CDR3. V dropped 8 bases and J dropped 1; count of bases not matched to a gene: 4. CDR3 coding DNA: TGTGCCAGCCGGGACAGGGGATCGAACACTGAAGCTTTCTTT. It translates to CASRDRGSNTEAFF.

This clone was found once. This chain links TRBV28 with TRBJ2-1; D is possibly TRBD1 (6 bases). The CDR3 runs 15 residues. The germline V and J ends were trimmed by 7 bases and 0 bases, with 13 bases remaining between them. Germline V gene lookup returns CDR1 MDHEN and CDR2 SYDVKM. The CDR3 DNA reads TGTGCCAGCAATGACAGGCGTTTCTCCTACAATGAGCAGTTCTTC. Its translation: CASNDRRFSYNEQFF.

The chain has TRBV6-1 and TRBJ1-2; no clear D. The CDR3 has 15 residues. Germline CDR1 reads MNHNS; CDR2 reads SASEGT. V was cut by 1 base and J by 4 bases, with 13 bases left in between. In DNA form, the CDR3 reads TGTGCCAGCAGTGAAGAGGTACGAGCTACCTATGGCTACACCTTC. This encodes CASSEEVRATYGYTF.

The sample holds one count of this clone. The gene calls are TRBV6-5 and TRBJ2-1, with D perhaps given as TRBD1 or TRBD2 (6 bases each). The CDR3 sequence is 12 residues long. Germline CDR1 reads MNHEY; CDR2 reads SVGAGI. V was clipped by 4 bases and J by 12 bases, with 13 bases between them. The CDR3 is CASSSPGAPQFF. The CDR3 nucleotides are TGTGCCAGCAGTTCGCCGGGGGCACCGCAGTTCTTC.

The V call is TRBV19, the J call TRBJ2-2; TRBD1 matches 9 bases. V shed 6 bases, J shed 5 bases, and the junction held 7 bases outside the gene matches. This CDR3 is 15 amino acids long. CDR1 and CDR2 (germline): LNHDA, SQIVND (reference sequence). CDR3 in amino acids: CASRNRDRETGELFF. As DNA, the CDR3 is TGTGCCAGTAGGAACCGGGACAGGGAAACCGGGGAGCTGTTTTTT.

J is TRBJ1-2 and V is TRBV21-1; TRBD1, as called in the table, went unchecked against the DNA. TRBV21-1 is a pseudogene segment. CDR3 length: 20 residues. CDR3 protein: CASSGPFWNPRKIENYGYTF. The CDR3 DNA follows: TGTGCCAGCAGCGGGCCGTTTTGGAACCCCCGGAAGATAGAGAACTATGGCTACACCTTC.

This sequence joins TRBV6-5 and TRBJ2-3, with D hard to call. The CDR3 spans 12 residues. Trimming cost V 6 bases and J 2 bases, with 6 bases left between them. Germline values: CDR1 MNHEY, CDR2 SVGAGI. CDR3 region: CASRTPTDTQYF. DNA for the CDR3: TGTGCCAGCAGGACCCCCACAGATACGCAGTATTTT.

This clone was detected once. The chain is built from TRBV4-1 and TRBJ2-2, with 7 nucleotides matching TRBD2. Per the germline V gene, CDR1 is MGHRA and CDR2 is YSYEKL. The CDR3 runs to 14 residues. Trimming took 1 base from V and 5 from J; bases not matched to a gene: 1. Here the CDR3 DNA reads TGCGCCAGCAGCCAAGGGACTAGTACCGGGGAGCTGTTTTTT. Translating gives CASSQGTSTGELFF.